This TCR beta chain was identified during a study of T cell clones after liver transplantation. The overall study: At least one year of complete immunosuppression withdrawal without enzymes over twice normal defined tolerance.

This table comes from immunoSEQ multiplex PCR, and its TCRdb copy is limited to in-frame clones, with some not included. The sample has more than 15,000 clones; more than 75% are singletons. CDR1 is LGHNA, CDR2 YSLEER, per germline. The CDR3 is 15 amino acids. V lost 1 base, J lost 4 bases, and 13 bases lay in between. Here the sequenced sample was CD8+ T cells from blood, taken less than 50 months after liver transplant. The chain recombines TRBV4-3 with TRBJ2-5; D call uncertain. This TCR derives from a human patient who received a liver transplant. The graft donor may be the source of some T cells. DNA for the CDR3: TGCGCCAGCAGCCAAGCGGTCGAGCATAGAGAGACCCAGTACTTC. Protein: CASSQAVEHRETQYF.